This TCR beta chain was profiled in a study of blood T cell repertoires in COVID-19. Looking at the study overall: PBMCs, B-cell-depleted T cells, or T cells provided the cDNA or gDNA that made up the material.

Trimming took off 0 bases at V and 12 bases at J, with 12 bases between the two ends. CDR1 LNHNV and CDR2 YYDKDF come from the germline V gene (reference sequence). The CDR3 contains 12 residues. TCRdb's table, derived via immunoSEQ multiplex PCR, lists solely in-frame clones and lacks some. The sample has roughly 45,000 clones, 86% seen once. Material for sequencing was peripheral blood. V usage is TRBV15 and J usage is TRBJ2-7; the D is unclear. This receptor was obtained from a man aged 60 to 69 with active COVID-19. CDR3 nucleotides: TGTGCCACCAGCAGAGATTTTAAGAGCCCGTACTTC. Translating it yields CATSRDFKSPYF.